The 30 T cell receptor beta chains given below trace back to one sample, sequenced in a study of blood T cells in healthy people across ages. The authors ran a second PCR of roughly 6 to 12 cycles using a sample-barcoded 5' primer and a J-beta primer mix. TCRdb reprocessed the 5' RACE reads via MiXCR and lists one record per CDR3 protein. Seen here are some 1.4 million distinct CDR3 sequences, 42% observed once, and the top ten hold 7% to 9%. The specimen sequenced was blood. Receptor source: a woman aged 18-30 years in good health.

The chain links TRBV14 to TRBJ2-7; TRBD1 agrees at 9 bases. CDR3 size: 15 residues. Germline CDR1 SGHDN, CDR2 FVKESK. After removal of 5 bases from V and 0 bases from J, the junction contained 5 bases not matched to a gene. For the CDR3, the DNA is TGTGCCAGCAGCTCTCAGGGACAGGGCTCCTACGAGCAGTACTTC. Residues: CASSSQGQGSYEQYF.

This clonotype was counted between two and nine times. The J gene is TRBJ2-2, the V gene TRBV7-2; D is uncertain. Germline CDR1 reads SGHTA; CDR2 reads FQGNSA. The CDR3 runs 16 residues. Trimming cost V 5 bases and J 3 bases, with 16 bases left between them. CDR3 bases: TGTGCCAGCAGCCCCAAGGGCGGATCTCACACCGGGGAGCTGTTTTTT. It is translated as CASSPKGGSHTGELFF.

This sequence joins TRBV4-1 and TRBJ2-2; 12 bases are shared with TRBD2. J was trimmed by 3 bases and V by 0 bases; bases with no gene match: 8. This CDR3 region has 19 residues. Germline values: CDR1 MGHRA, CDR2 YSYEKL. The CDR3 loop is CASSQDRLAGGPDTGELFF. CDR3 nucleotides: TGCGCCAGCAGCCAAGATCGGCTAGCGGGGGGGCCAGACACCGGGGAGCTGTTTTTT.

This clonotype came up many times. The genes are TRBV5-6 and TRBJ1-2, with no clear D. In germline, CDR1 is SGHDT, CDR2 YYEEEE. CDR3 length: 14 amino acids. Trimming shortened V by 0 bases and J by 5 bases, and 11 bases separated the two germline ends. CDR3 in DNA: TGTGCCAGCAGCTTGGAGTCAGACCATTATGGCTACACCTTC. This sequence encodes CASSLESDHYGYTF.

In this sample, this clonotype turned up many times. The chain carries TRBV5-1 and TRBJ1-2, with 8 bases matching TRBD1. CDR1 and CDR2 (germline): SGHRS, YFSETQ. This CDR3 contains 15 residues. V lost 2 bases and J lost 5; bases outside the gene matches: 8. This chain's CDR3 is CASSFGQGERYGYTF. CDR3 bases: TGCGCCAGCAGCTTCGGACAGGGAGAGCGGTATGGCTACACCTTC.

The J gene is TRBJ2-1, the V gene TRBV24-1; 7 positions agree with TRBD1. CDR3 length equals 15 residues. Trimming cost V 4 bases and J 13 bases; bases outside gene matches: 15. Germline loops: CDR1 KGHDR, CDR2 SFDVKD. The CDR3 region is CATSDGTAYQETQFF. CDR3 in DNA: TGTGCCACCAGTGACGGGACAGCTTACCAAGAGACCCAGTTCTTC.

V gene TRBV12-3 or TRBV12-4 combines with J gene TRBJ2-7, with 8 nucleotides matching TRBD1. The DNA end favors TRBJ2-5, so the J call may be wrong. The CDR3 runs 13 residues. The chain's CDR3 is CASKTGDRETQYF. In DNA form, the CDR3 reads TGTGCCAGCAAAACAGGGGACAGGGAGACCCAGTACTTC.

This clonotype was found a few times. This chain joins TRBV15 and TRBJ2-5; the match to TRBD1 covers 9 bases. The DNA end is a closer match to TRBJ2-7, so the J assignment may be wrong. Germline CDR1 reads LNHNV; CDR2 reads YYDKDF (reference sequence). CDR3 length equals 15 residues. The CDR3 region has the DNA TGTGCCACCAGCTCCCCGGGACAGGGTATTCACGAGCAGTACTTC. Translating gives CATSSPGQGIHEQYF.

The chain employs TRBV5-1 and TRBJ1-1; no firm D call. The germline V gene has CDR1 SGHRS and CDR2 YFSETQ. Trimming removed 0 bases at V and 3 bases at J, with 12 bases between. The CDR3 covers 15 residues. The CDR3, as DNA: TGCGCCAGCAGCTTGGAAGGGCCAGGATACACTGAAGCTTTCTTT. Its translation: CASSLEGPGYTEAFF.

The CDR3 spells CASSVTIGTQYF. CDR3 sequence (DNA): TGTGCCAGCAGTGTGACTATTGGGACCCAGTACTTC. The rearrangement links TRBV6-1 to TRBJ2-5, with D perhaps matching TRBD2 (5 bases). Germline V gene sequence: CDR1 MNHNS, CDR2 SASEGT. The CDR3 contains 12 residues. Trimming shortened V by 4 bases and J by 7 bases, and 10 bases separated the two germline ends.

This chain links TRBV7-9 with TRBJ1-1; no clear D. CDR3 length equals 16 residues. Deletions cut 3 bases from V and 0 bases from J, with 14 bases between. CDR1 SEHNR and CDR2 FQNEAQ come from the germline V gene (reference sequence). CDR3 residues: CASSFNPIPMNTEAFF. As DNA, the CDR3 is TGTGCCAGCAGCTTCAATCCCATACCCATGAACACTGAAGCTTTCTTT.

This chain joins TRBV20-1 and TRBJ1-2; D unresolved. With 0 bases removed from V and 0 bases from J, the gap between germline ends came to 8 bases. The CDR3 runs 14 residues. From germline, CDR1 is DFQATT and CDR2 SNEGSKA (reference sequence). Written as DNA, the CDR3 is TGCAGTGCTAGAGAAGGAGATGCTAACTATGGCTACACCTTC. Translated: CSAREGDANYGYTF.

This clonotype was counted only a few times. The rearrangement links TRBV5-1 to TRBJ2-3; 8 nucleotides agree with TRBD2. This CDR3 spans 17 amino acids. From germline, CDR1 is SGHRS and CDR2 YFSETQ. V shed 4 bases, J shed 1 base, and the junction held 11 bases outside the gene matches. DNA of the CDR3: TGCGCCAGCAGCCCGCTGTCGACTAGCGAACGCACAGATACGCAGTATTTT. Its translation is CASSPLSTSERTDTQYF.

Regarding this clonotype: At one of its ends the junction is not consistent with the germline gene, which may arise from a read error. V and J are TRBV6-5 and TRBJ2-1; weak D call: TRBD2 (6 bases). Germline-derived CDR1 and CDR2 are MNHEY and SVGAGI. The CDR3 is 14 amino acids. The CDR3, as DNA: TGCGCCAGCAGCTACCTGGCGGGGTACAATGAGCAGTTCTTC. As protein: CASSYLAGYNEQFF.

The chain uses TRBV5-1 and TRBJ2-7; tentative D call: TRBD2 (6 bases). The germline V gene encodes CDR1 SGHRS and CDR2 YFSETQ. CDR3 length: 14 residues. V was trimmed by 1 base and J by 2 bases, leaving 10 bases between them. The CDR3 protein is CASSLQRAAYEQYF. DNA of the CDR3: TGCGCCAGCAGCTTGCAGCGGGCGGCCTACGAGCAGTACTTC.

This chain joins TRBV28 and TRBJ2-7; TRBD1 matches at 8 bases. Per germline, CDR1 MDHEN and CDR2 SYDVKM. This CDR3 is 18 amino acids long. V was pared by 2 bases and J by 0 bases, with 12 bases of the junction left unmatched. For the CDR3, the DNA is TGTGCCAGCAGTTTACGTACCACAGGGGGGACCCTCTCCTACGAGCAGTACTTC. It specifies CASSLRTTGGTLSYEQYF.

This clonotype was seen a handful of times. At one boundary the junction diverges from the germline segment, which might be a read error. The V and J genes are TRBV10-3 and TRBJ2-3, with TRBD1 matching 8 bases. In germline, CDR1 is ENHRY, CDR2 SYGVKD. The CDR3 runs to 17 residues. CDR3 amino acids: CAITRAGQGQLTDPQYF. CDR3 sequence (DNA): TGTGCCATCACCCGAGCAGGACAGGGCCAACTCACAGATCCGCAGTATTTT.

The CDR3 sequence is CSAREAGGYTDTQYF. CDR3 nucleotide sequence: TGCAGTGCTAGGGAAGCGGGAGGGTACACAGATACGCAGTATTTT. The V gene is TRBV20-1, the J gene TRBJ2-3, with 10 nucleotides matching TRBD2. Losses at the gene ends were 3 bases for V and 2 bases for J; bases not matched to a gene: 5. The CDR3 extends over 15 amino acids. Germline assignment: CDR1 DFQATT and CDR2 SNEGSKA (reference sequence).

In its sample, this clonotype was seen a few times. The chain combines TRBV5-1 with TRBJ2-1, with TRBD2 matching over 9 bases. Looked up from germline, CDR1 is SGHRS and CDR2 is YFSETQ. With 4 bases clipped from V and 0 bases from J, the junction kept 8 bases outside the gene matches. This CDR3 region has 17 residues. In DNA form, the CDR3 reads TGCGCCAGCAGCCTAAGCGGGGGGACGAGCTCCTACAATGAGCAGTTCTTC. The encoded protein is CASSLSGGTSSYNEQFF.

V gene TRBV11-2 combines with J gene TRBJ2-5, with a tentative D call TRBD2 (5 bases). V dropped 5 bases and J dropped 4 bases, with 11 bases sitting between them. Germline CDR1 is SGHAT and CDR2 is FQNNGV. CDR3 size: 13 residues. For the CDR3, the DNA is TGTGCCAGCAGCCCCGGGGTGGGAGAGACCCAGTACTTC. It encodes CASSPGVGETQYF.

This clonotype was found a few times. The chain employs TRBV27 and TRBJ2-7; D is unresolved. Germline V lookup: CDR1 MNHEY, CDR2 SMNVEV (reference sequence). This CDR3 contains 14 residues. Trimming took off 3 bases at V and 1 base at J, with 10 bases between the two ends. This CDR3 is CASSFLAESYEQYF. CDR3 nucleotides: TGTGCCAGCAGTTTCCTCGCGGAGTCCTACGAGCAGTACTTC.

The CDR3 spells CASSLESRVTEAFF. The CDR3 nucleotides read TGTGCCAGCAGCTTAGAGTCCAGGGTAACTGAAGCTTTCTTT. The chain has TRBV11-2 and TRBJ1-1, with D possibly being TRBD1 (5 bases). This CDR3 has 14 residues. The ends were cut back, 0 bases at V and 5 bases at J, with 10 bases in the middle. Germline V gene data show CDR1 as SGHAT and CDR2 as FQNNGV.

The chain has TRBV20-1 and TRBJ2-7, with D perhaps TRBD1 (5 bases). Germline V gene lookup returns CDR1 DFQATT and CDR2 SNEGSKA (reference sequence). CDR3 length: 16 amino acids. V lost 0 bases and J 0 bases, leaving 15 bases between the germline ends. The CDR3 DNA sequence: TGCAGTGCTAGAGAGAAAGGGGTATTAAGCTCCTACGAGCAGTACTTC. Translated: CSAREKGVLSSYEQYF.

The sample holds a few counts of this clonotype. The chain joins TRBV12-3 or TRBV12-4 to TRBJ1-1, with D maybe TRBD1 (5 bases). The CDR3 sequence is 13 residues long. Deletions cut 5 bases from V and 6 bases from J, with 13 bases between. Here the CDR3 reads CASSIGGGSEAFF. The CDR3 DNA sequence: TGTGCCAGCAGTATCGGGGGTGGATCTGAAGCTTTCTTT.

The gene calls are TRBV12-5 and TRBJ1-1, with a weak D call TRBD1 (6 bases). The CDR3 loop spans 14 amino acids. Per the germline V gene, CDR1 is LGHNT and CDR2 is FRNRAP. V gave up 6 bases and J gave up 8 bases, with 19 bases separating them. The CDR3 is CASGHQRQVQEAFF. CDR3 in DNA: TGTGCTAGTGGCCACCAACGACAGGTCCAAGAAGCTTTCTTT.

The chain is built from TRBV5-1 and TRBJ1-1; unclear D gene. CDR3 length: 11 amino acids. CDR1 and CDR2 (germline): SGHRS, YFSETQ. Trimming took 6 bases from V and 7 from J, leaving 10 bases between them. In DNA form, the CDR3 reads TGCGCCAGCAAGACGAACGGTGAAGCTTTCTTT. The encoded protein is CASKTNGEAFF.

Here the CDR3 reads CSARRGLAVYNEQFF. CDR3 bases: TGCAGTGCTAGAAGGGGCCTAGCGGTCTACAATGAGCAGTTCTTC. This chain uses TRBV20-1 with TRBJ2-1; TRBD2 aligns across 7 bases. Per the germline V gene, CDR1 is DFQATT and CDR2 is SNEGSKA (reference sequence). Trimming removed 2 bases from V and 3 bases from J; junction bases left unmatched: 7. This CDR3 spans 15 amino acids.

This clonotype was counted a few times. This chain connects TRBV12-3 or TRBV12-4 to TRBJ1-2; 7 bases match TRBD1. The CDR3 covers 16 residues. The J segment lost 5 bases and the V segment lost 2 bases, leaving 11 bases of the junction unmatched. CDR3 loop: CASSLSGQAGWYGYTF. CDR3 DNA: TGTGCCAGCAGTTTATCCGGACAGGCGGGTTGGTATGGCTACACCTTC.

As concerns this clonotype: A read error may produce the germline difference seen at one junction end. CDR3 loop: CSTRCEGGGKVGYEQYF. CDR3 DNA sequence: TGCAGTACTAGATGTGAAGGGGGAGGTAAAGTCGGTTACGAGCAGTACTTC. V is TRBV20-1 and J is TRBJ2-5; possibly TRBD1 or TRBD2 for D (6 bases each). The J call may be faulty, since TRBJ2-7 better matches the DNA end. This CDR3 comprises 17 residues. CDR1 DFQATT and CDR2 SNEGSKA come from the germline V gene (reference sequence).

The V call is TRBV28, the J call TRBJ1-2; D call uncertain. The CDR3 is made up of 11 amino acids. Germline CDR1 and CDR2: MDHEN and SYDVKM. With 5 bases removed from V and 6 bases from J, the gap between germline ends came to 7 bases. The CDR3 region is CASSPVNGYTF. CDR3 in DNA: TGTGCCAGCAGTCCTGTTAATGGCTACACCTTC.